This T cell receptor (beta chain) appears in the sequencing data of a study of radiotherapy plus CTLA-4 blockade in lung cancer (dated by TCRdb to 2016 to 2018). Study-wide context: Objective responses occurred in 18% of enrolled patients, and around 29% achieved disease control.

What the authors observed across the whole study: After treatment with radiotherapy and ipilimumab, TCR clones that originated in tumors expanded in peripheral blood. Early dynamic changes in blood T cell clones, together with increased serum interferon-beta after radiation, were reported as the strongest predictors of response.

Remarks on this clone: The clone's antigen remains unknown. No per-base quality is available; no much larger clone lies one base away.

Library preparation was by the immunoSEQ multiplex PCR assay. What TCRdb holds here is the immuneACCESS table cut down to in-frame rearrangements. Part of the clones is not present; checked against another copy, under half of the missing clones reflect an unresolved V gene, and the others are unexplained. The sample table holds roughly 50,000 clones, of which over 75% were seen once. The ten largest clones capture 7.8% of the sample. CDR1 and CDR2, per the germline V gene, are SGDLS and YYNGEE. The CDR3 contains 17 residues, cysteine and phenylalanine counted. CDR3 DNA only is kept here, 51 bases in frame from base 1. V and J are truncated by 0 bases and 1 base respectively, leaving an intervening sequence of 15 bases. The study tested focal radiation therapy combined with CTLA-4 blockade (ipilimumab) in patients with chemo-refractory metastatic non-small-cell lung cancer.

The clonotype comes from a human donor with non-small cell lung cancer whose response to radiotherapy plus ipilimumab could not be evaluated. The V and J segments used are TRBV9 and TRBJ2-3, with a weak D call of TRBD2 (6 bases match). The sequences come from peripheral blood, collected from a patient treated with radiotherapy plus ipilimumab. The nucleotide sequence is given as TGTGCCAGCAGCGTAGCCCCTGGACCGGGGGGCACAGATACGCAGTATTTT. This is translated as CASSVAPGPGGTDTQYF. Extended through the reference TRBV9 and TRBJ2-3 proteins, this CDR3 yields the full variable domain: DSGVTQTPKHLITATGQRVTLRCSPRSGDLSVYWYQQSLDQGLQFLIQYYNGEERAKGNILERFSAQQFPDLHSELNLSSLELGDSALYFCASSVAPGPGGTDTQYFGPGTRLTVL.